The source of this T cell receptor (beta chain) is a study of regulatory T cells in long-lasting Graves disease. Time point reported: newly diagnosed GD, antithyroid drugs for less than 3 months. Generation of the TCR library employed RNA extracted from PBMCs. Whole-study results and caveats: When disease was persistent, TRBV28, TRBJ1-2 and TRBJ2-5 were the favored segments.

Germline values: CDR1 SEHNR, CDR2 FQNEAQ (reference sequence). V lost 5 bases, J lost 4 bases, and 7 bases stayed unmatched. The CDR3 contains 14 residues. Construction of TCR beta libraries relied on iRepertoire HTBI primers and on Arm-PCR targeting CDR3 regions. MiXCR was run by TCRdb on the multiplex PCR reads, yielding one entry per CDR3 protein. The table lists about 400,000 distinct CDR3 sequences, 15% to 19% of them singletons. This clonotype appeared a few times. What it binds is not known. The sample consisted of peripheral blood mononuclear cells (PBMCs), taken at new diagnosis, from a patient treated with antithyroid drugs. This receptor was obtained from a female donor with Graves disease. The chain recombines TRBV7-9 with TRBJ2-7; 8 bases fit TRBD2. For the CDR3, the DNA is TGTGCCAGCAGCCCACCGGGGGGGAAGTACGAGCAGTACTTC. Amino acid sequence: CASSPPGGKYEQYF.